The 22 T cell receptor beta chains below all came from one sample that was sequenced in a study of T cell repertoires in cytomegalovirus infection. TCRdb passed the reads through MiXCR, listing each CDR3 protein once. The sample lists some 700,000 distinct CDR3 sequences, less than 40% occurring once. Input material: PBMCs. These receptors were obtained from a human donor in good health (CMV status not recorded). Some clones in this sample may be carry-over from other donors' samples.

The genes are TRBV10-3 and TRBJ1-1; D is possibly TRBD1 (6 bases). V was clipped by 6 bases and J by 8 bases, with 19 bases between them. This CDR3 spans 14 amino acids. Germline values: CDR1 ENHRY, CDR2 SYGVKD. The CDR3 sequence: CAISSGATAPEAFF. The DNA of the CDR3 is TGTGCCATCAGCTCAGGGGCGACAGCACCCGAAGCTTTCTTT.

The chain has TRBV28 and TRBJ2-5, with 11 bases matching TRBD1. V lost 3 bases to trimming and J lost 5 bases; unmatched junction nucleotides: 20. The CDR3 totals 20 residues. Germline V gives CDR1 MDHEN, CDR2 SYDVKM. CDR3 amino acids: CASSFTYRQWGQGEEETQYF. CDR3 coding DNA: TGTGCCAGCAGTTTCACTTATCGACAATGGGGACAGGGGGAGGAGGAGACCCAGTACTTC.

This rearrangement joins TRBV10-3 to TRBJ2-5; D may be TRBD1 or TRBD2 (5 bases each). V lost 5 bases, J lost 4 bases, and 17 bases lay in between. Germline V gives CDR1 ENHRY, CDR2 SYGVKD. The CDR3 runs to 15 residues. CDR3: CAISYSGTAPETQYF. The CDR3 DNA sequence: TGTGCCATCAGTTACTCCGGGACCGCCCCAGAGACCCAGTACTTC.

The V and J genes are TRBV7-2 and TRBJ2-7; no reliable D call. The CDR3 is 13 residues long. Germline values: CDR1 SGHTA, CDR2 FQGNSA. Trimming took 1 base from V and 2 from J, leaving 6 bases between them. CDR3 DNA sequence: TGTGCCAGCAGCTTAGAGGAGACCTACGAGCAGTACTTC. Encoded protein: CASSLEETYEQYF.

The sample holds a few counts of this clonotype. The V call is TRBV19, the J call TRBJ1-6, with TRBD1 as a possible D gene (5 bases). Per germline, CDR1 LNHDA and CDR2 SQIVND (reference sequence). This CDR3 is 15 amino acids long. The V end lost 1 base, the J end lost 3 bases, and 7 bases lay between the germline ends. DNA of the CDR3: TGTGCCAGTAGTATAGCGGGACTCTATAATTCACCCCTCCACTTT. Translation gives CASSIAGLYNSPLHF.

By sample share, this clonotype is medium-sized. The chain employs TRBV7-9 and TRBJ2-6; D may be TRBD1 (6 bases). The germline V gene encodes CDR1 SEHNR and CDR2 FQNEAQ (reference sequence). This CDR3 contains 16 residues. V dropped 5 bases and J dropped 0 bases, with 11 bases sitting between them. CDR3 DNA: TGTGCCAGCAGCCCCCGGACAGTCTCTGGGGCCAACGTCCTGACTTTC. Protein: CASSPRTVSGANVLTF.

For this clonotype: A read error may produce the germline difference seen at one junction end. V gene TRBV28 combines with J gene TRBJ2-5; the D gene is possibly TRBD2 (5 bases). The CDR3 has 13 residues. Germline V gene lookup returns CDR1 MDHEN and CDR2 SYDVKM. The CDR3 region has the DNA TGTGCCATCAGTTGGACTGGACAAGAGACCCAGTACTTC. This translates into CAISWTGQETQYF.

This clonotype was detected a few times. The V call is TRBV15, the J call TRBJ2-3; TRBD2 aligns across 9 bases. The germline V gene has CDR1 LNHNV and CDR2 YYDKDF (reference sequence). Germline trimming cut 3 bases from V and 3 bases from J; bases unmatched to any gene: 7. CDR3 length equals 16 residues. CDR3 in amino acids: CATSRGLSGRTDTQYF. The CDR3 DNA sequence: TGTGCCACCAGCAGGGGCCTTAGCGGGAGAACAGATACGCAGTATTTT.

The chain uses TRBV12-3 or TRBV12-4 and TRBJ1-1; possibly TRBD1 for D (5 bases). CDR3 size: 14 residues. V was cut by 3 bases and J by 1 base, with 9 bases left in between. CDR3 residues: CASSFRASNTEAFF. The CDR3 DNA sequence: TGTGCCAGCAGTTTCAGGGCTTCGAACACTGAAGCTTTCTTT.

The rearrangement links TRBV5-1 to TRBJ1-1; D remains ambiguous. V dropped 4 bases and J dropped 1 base, with 17 bases sitting between them. The CDR3 is 16 amino acids. CDR1 SGHRS and CDR2 YFSETQ come from the germline V gene. DNA for the CDR3: TGCGCCAGCAGCCCGCGGACCTCGGCTACGAACACTGAAGCTTTCTTT. This sequence encodes CASSPRTSATNTEAFF.

This clonotype was seen a few times. The chain employs TRBV19 and TRBJ2-7, with D tentatively TRBD1 (6 bases). The CDR3 sequence is 15 residues long. The germline V gene encodes CDR1 LNHDA and CDR2 SQIVND (reference sequence). V dropped 2 bases and J dropped 1 base, with 12 bases sitting between them. The CDR3 region has the DNA TGTGCCAGTAGTATAAAAGGCCAGGGGTCCTACGAGCAGTACTTC. The encoded protein is CASSIKGQGSYEQYF.

As DNA, the CDR3 is TGTGCCAGCAGTTCTCTACAGGGTAGGGGCAATCAGCCCCAGCATTTT. This translates into CASSSLQGRGNQPQHF. V usage is TRBV28 and J usage is TRBJ1-5; D might be TRBD1 (6 bases). V gave up 4 bases and J gave up 2 bases, with 15 bases separating them. This CDR3 spans 16 amino acids. Germline-derived CDR1 and CDR2 are MDHEN and SYDVKM.

As for this clonotype: A much more abundant neighbour one base away suggests this may be a read error. The chain has TRBV7-2 and TRBJ1-2, with 8 positions matching TRBD1. The CDR3 runs 16 residues. CDR1 is SGHTA and CDR2 is FQGNSA in the germline V gene. Here the CDR3 DNA reads TGTGCCAGCAGCTTCTACCCCTCGCAGGGGGCGAATGGCTACCCCTTC. The encoded protein is CASSFYPSQGANGYPF.

This chain joins TRBV12-3 or TRBV12-4 and TRBJ2-7; the D is unclear. This CDR3 is built from 14 residues. The V gene lost 3 bases and the J gene lost 6 bases, with 15 bases spanning the gap. The CDR3 sequence: CASSFFSGFGEQYF. CDR3 bases: TGTGCCAGCAGTTTCTTCAGTGGTTTCGGCGAGCAGTACTTC.

A note on this clonotype: One end of the junction varies from germline; a read error may be responsible. J is TRBJ1-2 and V is TRBV7-2, with D unclear. This CDR3 is 11 amino acids long. The V gene's germline CDR1 is SGHTA and CDR2 FQGNSA. CDR3 nucleotide sequence: TGTGCCAGCAGCTTAGATCGGAAGGAGGAGTTC. This translates into CASSLDRKEEF.

The J gene is TRBJ2-1, the V gene TRBV2; the match to TRBD1 covers 11 bases. The germline V gene has CDR1 SNHLY and CDR2 FYNNEI. J gave up 4 bases and V 7 bases, and 3 bases lay outside the gene matches. CDR3 length: 14 amino acids. CDR3 nucleotide sequence: TGTGCCAGCACCGGGACAGGGGGGTACAATGAGCAGTTCTTC. This sequence encodes CASTGTGGYNEQFF.

The chain joins TRBV6-5 to TRBJ2-7; D is perhaps TRBD1 (5 bases). With 0 bases removed from V and 6 bases from J, the gap between germline ends came to 12 bases. The CDR3 loop spans 14 amino acids. The V gene's germline CDR1 is MNHEY and CDR2 SVGAGI. The CDR3: CASSYSGVSIEQYF. Written as DNA, the CDR3 is TGTGCCAGCAGTTACTCAGGGGTCAGCATCGAGCAGTACTTC.

This chain links TRBV29-1 with TRBJ2-2; D unclear. CDR3 size: 13 residues. Germline V lookup: CDR1 SQVTM, CDR2 ANQGSEA. The V and J ends lost 2 bases and 7 bases respectively, with 11 bases between them. CDR3 protein: CSVEHPLSGELFF. CDR3 sequence (DNA): TGCAGCGTTGAACACCCCCTGAGCGGGGAGCTGTTTTTT.

CDR3 loop: CASRRGLLEKLFF. Here the CDR3 DNA reads TGTGCCTCGCGACGGGGGCTACTTGAAAAACTGTTTTTT. The chain uses TRBV10-3 and TRBJ1-4; D may be TRBD1 (6 bases). The germline CDR1 and CDR2 sequences are ENHRY and SYGVKD. The CDR3 is 13 residues long. V was pared by 11 bases and J by 7 bases, with 17 bases between.

The gene calls are TRBV24-1 and TRBJ2-7, with 8 bases fitting TRBD1. CDR3 length: 14 residues. Trimming cost V 4 bases and J 2 bases; bases outside gene matches: 3. Germline values: CDR1 KGHDR, CDR2 SFDVKD. The CDR3: CATSDQGAPYEQYF. CDR3 nucleotides: TGTGCCACCAGTGACCAGGGGGCACCCTACGAGCAGTACTTC.

The chain is built from TRBV19 and TRBJ1-5; D might be TRBD1 (6 bases). Germline V lookup: CDR1 LNHDA, CDR2 SQIVND (reference sequence). This CDR3 is 14 amino acids long. V was trimmed by 1 base and J by 6 bases, leaving 10 bases between them. For the CDR3, the DNA is TGTGCCAGTAGTATAGTTGGAGGGGGTCAGCCCCAGCATTTT. Protein: CASSIVGGGQPQHF.

This rearrangement joins TRBV19 to TRBJ2-1, with 7 bases aligning to TRBD1. CDR1 and CDR2 from the germline V gene are LNHDA and SQIVND (reference sequence). CDR3 size: 15 residues. Trimming cost V 2 bases and J 4 bases; bases outside gene matches: 5. CDR3 sequence (DNA): TGTGCCAGTAGTATACTAGGGACAGAGTACAATGAGCAGTTCTTC. It specifies CASSILGTEYNEQFF.